The rows below give T cell receptor beta chains drawn from one sample of a study of beta chain features in type 1 diabetes. Clones were sequenced by immunoSEQ multiplex PCR, and TCRdb holds only the in-frame ones, with some missing. The sample includes around 340,000 clones, under 8.5% seen only once; the top ten take roughly 0.44%. The sample consisted of central memory CD4+ T cells from blood. The source of these receptors is a woman aged 18-29 years in good health. Both conserved end residues are part of each CDR3. D genes are given only for firm matches. A row's size may be missing; if present it is once, few, many or a size class.

TRBJ2-1	TRBV7-2	.	many	CASSFRVVHEQFF	TGTGCCAGCAGCTTTCGTGTAGTTCATGAGCAGTTCTTC
TRBJ2-6	TRBV5-4	TRBD2	few	CASSLAAGGTGANVLTF	TGTGCCAGCAGCTTGGCGGCGGGAGGGACTGGGGCCAACGTCCTGACTTTC
TRBJ2-4	TRBV28	.	many	CASSSSKLAKNIQYF	TGTGCCAGCAGTTCATCCAAACTAGCCAAAAACATTCAGTACTTC
TRBJ2-5	TRBV18	.	few	CASSPGPETQYF	TGTGCCAGCTCGCCGGGACCAGAGACCCAGTACTTC
TRBJ2-7	TRBV2	.	many	CASKPDRLYEQYF	TGTGCCAGCAAACCAGACAGACTCTACGAGCAGTACTTC
TRBJ2-4	TRBV14	.	many	CASAGWAVNIQYF	TGTGCCAGTGCCGGATGGGCCGTAAACATTCAGTACTTC
TRBJ1-1	TRBV28	.	.	CASSLSTEAFF	TGTGCCAGCAGTTTAAGCACTGAAGCTTTCTTT
TRBJ2-6	TRBV11-1	.	many	CASSRTSATSGANVLTF	TGTGCCAGCAGTCGGACATCCGCCACTTCTGGGGCCAACGTCCTGACTTTC
TRBJ2-3	TRBV9	.	.	CASSVDSRTDTQYF	TGTGCCAGCAGCGTAGATAGCCGCACAGATACGCAGTATTTT
TRBJ2-5	TRBV6-6	.	few	CASSLFHRREETQYF	TGTGCCAGCAGCCTTTTTCATAGGCGGGAAGAGACCCAGTACTTC
TRBJ2-7	TRBV4-2	.	.	CASSQGAYYEQYF	TGTGCCAGCAGCCAAGGGGCTTACTACGAGCAGTACTTC
TRBJ2-4	TRBV19	TRBD2	few	CASSNGLADAKNIQYF	TGTGCCAGTAGTAATGGACTAGCGGATGCCAAAAACATTCAGTACTTC
TRBJ2-1	TRBV19	.	.	CASIGGQRLSPQSKQFF	TGTGCCAGTATCGGAGGACAGCGACTAAGTCCACAATCAAAGCAGTTCTTC
TRBJ2-7	TRBV6-5	.	few	CASSRASGEQYF	TGTGCCAGCAGCCGGGCCTCGGGCGAGCAGTACTTC
TRBJ1-5	TRBV6-5	TRBD1	few	CASSSGQDGLQPQHF	TGTGCCAGCAGCTCGGGACAGGACGGGCTTCAGCCCCAGCATTTT
TRBJ2-3	TRBV18	TRBD2	few	CASSLNGAGGTDTQYF	TGTGCCAGCTCACTGAACGGCGCGGGAGGCACAGATACGCAGTATTTT
TRBJ1-1	TRBV28	.	many	CASKRDFSGSTEAFF	TGTGCCAGCAAGCGGGACTTTTCGGGGAGCACTGAAGCTTTCTTT
TRBJ2-7	TRBV27	TRBD2	few	CASSVLAGSSYEQYF	TGTGCCAGCAGTGTTCTAGCGGGAAGCTCCTACGAGCAGTACTTC
TRBJ2-1	TRBV7-2	.	few	CASSAGTSPNEQFF	TGTGCCAGCAGCGCGGGGACTTCCCCCAATGAGCAGTTCTTC
TRBJ2-3	TRBV28	.	few	CASRRSIREISDTQYF	TGTGCCAGCAGGCGATCCATCCGGGAGATCTCGGATACGCAGTATTTT
TRBJ2-1	TRBV7-2	.	few	CASSLTAEQFF	TGTGCCAGCAGCTTAACGGCAGAGCAGTTCTTC
TRBJ1-3	TRBV9	.	few	CASSVGMGGSGNTIYF	TGTGCCAGCAGCGTAGGGATGGGGGGCTCTGGAAACACCATATATTTT
TRBJ1-4	TRBV7-2	.	.	CASSPQGTPPEKLFF	TGTGCCAGCAGCCCCCAGGGGACTCCACCTGAAAAACTGTTTTTT
TRBJ2-2	TRBV5-6	.	many	CASSLDRSFANTGELFF	TGTGCCAGCAGCTTGGACAGGTCCTTCGCGAACACCGGGGAGCTGTTTTTT
TRBJ2-3	TRBV4-3	.	.	CASSQGSGGRTDTQYF	TGCGCCAGCAGCCAAGGTTCTGGCGGACGCACAGATACGCAGTATTTT
TRBJ2-1	TRBV6-5	TRBD2	.	CASRHGLVVNEQFF	TGTGCCAGCAGGCACGGACTAGTTGTCAATGAGCAGTTCTTC
TRBJ1-3	TRBV28	TRBD1	.	CASRQGRGNTIYF	TGTGCCAGCAGACAGGGGCGTGGAAACACCATATATTTT
TRBJ1-2	TRBV18	.	few	CASSPGDHGYTF	TGTGCCAGCTCACCAGGGGACCATGGCTACACCTTC
TRBJ2-5	TRBV5-1	.	few	CASGEGAGAHETQYF	TGCGCCAGCGGGGAGGGCGCAGGGGCCCATGAGACCCAGTACTTC
TRBJ2-5	TRBV7-2	.	.	CASSLGGGEGTQYF	TGTGCCAGCAGCTTAGGCGGCGGCGAAGGGACCCAGTACTTC
TRBJ2-3	TRBV5-1	TRBD2	few	CASSLGTSEATDTQYF	TGCGCCAGCAGCTTGGGGACTAGCGAGGCCACAGATACGCAGTATTTT
TRBJ2-4	TRBV7-2	.	few	CASSSEAGNIQYF	TGTGCCAGCAGCTCCGAGGCGGGAAACATTCAGTACTTC
TRBJ1-5	TRBV7-2	.	.	CASSLRGNQPQHF	TGTGCCAGCAGCTTAAGGGGCAATCAGCCCCAGCATTTT
TRBJ2-7	TRBV10-2	.	few	CASSEWNRDEQYF	TGCGCCAGCAGTGAGTGGAACAGGGACGAGCAGTACTTC
TRBJ2-2	TRBV7-2	TRBD1	many	CASSEGQANTGELFF	TGTGCCAGCAGTGAGGGACAGGCGAACACCGGGGAGCTGTTTTTT
TRBJ2-3	TRBV7-2	.	.	CASSWRALDTQYF	TGTGCCAGCAGCTGGCGGGCGTTAGATACGCAGTATTTT
TRBJ2-5	TRBV27	.	.	CASSSRGLTIETQYF	TGTGCCAGCAGTTCCAGGGGACTAACGATAGAGACCCAGTACTTC
TRBJ1-1	TRBV7-9	.	.	CASSIQGWTEAFF	TGTGCCAGCAGCATACAGGGCTGGACTGAAGCTTTCTTT
TRBJ2-1	TRBV1	.	few	CTSSKTGGGSSYNEQFF	TGCACCAGCAGCAAGACGGGCGGGGGAAGCTCCTACAATGAGCAGTTCTTC
TRBJ2-1	TRBV15	TRBD2	many	CATSSGRSNEQFF	TGTGCCACCAGCAGCGGGAGGTCCAATGAGCAGTTCTTC
TRBJ2-1	TRBV7-3	TRBD2	.	CASSPRLAASYNEQFF	TGTGCCAGCAGCCCCCGGCTAGCGGCCTCCTACAATGAGCAGTTCTTC
TRBJ2-5	TRBV11-1	TRBD1	.	CASSLIRQGGSQETQYF	TGTGCCAGCAGCTTGATTCGACAGGGGGGTAGCCAAGAGACCCAGTACTTC
TRBJ2-7	TRBV15	TRBD1	few	CATSRKGSGTGSLYEQYF	TGTGCCACCAGCAGGAAAGGTTCCGGGACAGGGTCTCTCTACGAGCAGTACTTC
TRBJ2-3	TRBV28	.	.	CASSSPRTYTDTQYF	TGTGCCAGCAGTTCCCCACGGACCTATACTGATACGCAGTATTTT
TRBJ2-7	TRBV28	.	few	CASSSREEPLEQYF	TGTGCCAGCAGTTCAAGGGAAGAACCCCTGGAGCAGTACTTC
TRBJ2-3	TRBV7-2	.	.	CASSLKTGRTDTQYF	TGTGCCAGCAGCTTGAAGACAGGTCGCACAGATACGCAGTATTTT
TRBJ2-3	TRBV19	.	few	CASTIRGMSTDTQYF	TGTGCCAGTACAATCAGGGGAATGAGCACAGATACGCAGTATTTT
TRBJ2-3	TRBV28	TRBD1	many	CASSPTPQGVTDTQYF	TGTGCCAGCAGTCCAACGCCACAGGGGGTCACAGATACGCAGTATTTT
TRBJ1-5	TRBV23-1	.	.	CASSQPQSSNQPQHF	TGCGCCAGCAGTCAGCCACAAAGCAGCAATCAGCCCCAGCATTTT
TRBJ2-7	TRBV18	TRBD1	.	CASSGTGRNEQYF	TGTGCCAGCTCCGGGACAGGGCGTAACGAGCAGTACTTC
TRBJ2-7	TRBV28	.	.	CASSHQSYEQYF	TGTGCCAGCAGTCACCAATCCTACGAGCAGTACTTC
TRBJ2-5	TRBV18	.	few	CASSPGTAQETQYF	TGTGCCAGCTCACCCGGGACCGCCCAAGAGACCCAGTACTTC
TRBJ2-3	TRBV7-2	.	many	CASSLLGSGDTQYF	TGTGCCAGCAGCCTACTCGGGAGCGGAGATACGCAGTATTTT
TRBJ2-7	TRBV29-1	.	.	CSVVVRRDSYEQYF	TGCAGCGTTGTAGTGAGGCGAGACTCCTACGAGCAGTACTTC
TRBJ2-7	TRBV21-1	.	many	CASSILGYTGSLGSYEQYF	TGTGCCAGCAGCATACTCGGATACACAGGCTCGCTTGGCTCCTACGAGCAGTACTTC
TRBJ2-1	TRBV18	.	few	CASSPPAGGGEQFF	TGTGCCAGCTCACCACCGGCCGGGGGCGGTGAGCAGTTCTTC
TRBJ2-1	TRBV4-1	TRBD2	few	CASSQVDLAAYNEQFF	TGCGCCAGCAGCCAAGTGGATCTAGCGGCCTACAATGAGCAGTTCTTC